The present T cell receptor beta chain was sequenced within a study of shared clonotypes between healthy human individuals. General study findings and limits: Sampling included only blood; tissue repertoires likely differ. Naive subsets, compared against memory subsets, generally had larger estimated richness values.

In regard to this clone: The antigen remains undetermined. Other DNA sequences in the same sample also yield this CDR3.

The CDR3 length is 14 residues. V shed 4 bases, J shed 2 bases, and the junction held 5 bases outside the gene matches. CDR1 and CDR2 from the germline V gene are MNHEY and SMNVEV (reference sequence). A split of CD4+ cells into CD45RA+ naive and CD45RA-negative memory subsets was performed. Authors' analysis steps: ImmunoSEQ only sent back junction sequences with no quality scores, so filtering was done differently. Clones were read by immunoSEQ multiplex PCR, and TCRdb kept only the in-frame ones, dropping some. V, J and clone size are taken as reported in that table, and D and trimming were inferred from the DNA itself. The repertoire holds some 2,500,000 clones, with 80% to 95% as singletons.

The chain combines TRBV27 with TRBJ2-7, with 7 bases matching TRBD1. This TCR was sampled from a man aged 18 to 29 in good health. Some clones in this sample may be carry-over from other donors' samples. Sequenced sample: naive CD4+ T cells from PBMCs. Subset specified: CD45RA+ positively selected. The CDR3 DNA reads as TGTGCCAGCAGTTCCCGACAGGGCGCCTACGAGCAGTACTTC. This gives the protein CASSSRQGAYEQYF.